Each of the 10 T cell receptor beta chains below was sequenced from the same sample in a study of blood T cells in healthy people across ages (dated by TCRdb to the mid-2010s). Library generation was performed with 5' RACE. These reads were obtained on an Illumina HiSeq 2500. A second PCR of about 6 to 11 cycles was performed with a sample-barcoded 5' primer and a J-beta primer mix. TCRdb ran its own pipeline on the public reads, namely fastp trimming at Q25 and MiXCR clone calling, and kept in-frame beta chains. Entries that share a CDR3 protein sequence are merged under the most common genes and DNA. The sample contains hundreds of thousands of distinct CDR3 sequences, about 62% of them found a single time. The ten largest clones take up 22% of the sample. The source material was blood. The receptors here all came from a man younger than 40 in good health.

The chain combines TRBV21-1 with TRBJ2-3; the D call of TRBD2 is as the table states it, not checked on the DNA. TRBV21-1 is shown as a pseudogene. CDR3 length: 16 residues. CDR3 bases: TGTGCCGGCAGCACCCGTAGCGGGAGAGGCACAGATACGCAGTATTTT. It encodes CAGSTRSGRGTDTQYF.

The chain carries TRBV9 and TRBJ2-5; D may correspond to TRBD1 or TRBD2 (5 bases each). Deletions cut 7 bases from V and 1 base from J, with 17 bases between. Germline CDR1 is SGDLS and CDR2 is YYNGEE. The CDR3 length is 15 residues. The CDR3 reads CASGPGTVPQETQYF. CDR3 nucleotide sequence: TGTGCCAGCGGGCCAGGGACCGTGCCCCAAGAGACCCAGTACTTC.

This clonotype has just a few counts. The chain has TRBV6-2 or TRBV6-3 and TRBJ1-2; possible D gene TRBD1, 5 bases. Trimming stripped 2 bases from V and 4 bases from J, with 8 bases between. CDR3 length equals 13 residues. From germline, CDR1 is MNHEY and CDR2 SVGEGT. CDR3 DNA sequence: TGTGCCAGCAGTTACAGACAGAGCTATGGCTACACCTTC. Amino acids: CASSYRQSYGYTF.

The chain couples TRBV20-1 to TRBJ2-5; 9 bases are a match to TRBD1. The trim removed 6 bases at V and 11 bases at J, leaving 13 bases unmatched. The CDR3 loop spans 13 amino acids. CDR1 and CDR2 (germline): DFQATT, SNEGSKA (reference sequence). CDR3: CSAPGTGLLQQYF. The CDR3 DNA reads as TGCAGTGCCCCCGGGACAGGGCTGTTGCAGCAGTACTTC.

The rearrangement joins TRBV7-2 to TRBJ2-1; TRBD2 might be the D (5 bases). The germline V and J ends were trimmed by 7 bases and 8 bases, with 24 bases remaining between them. CDR1 and CDR2 (germline): SGHTA, FQGNSA. The CDR3 runs 16 residues. The CDR3 protein is CASIDIPSIGVDEQFF. DNA of the CDR3: TGTGCCAGCATCGATATACCTAGCATCGGGGTAGATGAGCAGTTCTTC. Together with reference TRBV7-2 and TRBJ2-1, the CDR3 gives the full variable domain: GAGVSQSPSNKVTEKGKDVELRCDPISGHTALYWYRQSLGQGLEFLIYFQGNSAPDKSGLPSDRFSAERTGGSVSTLTIQRTQQEDSAVYLCASIDIPSIGVDEQFFGPGTRLTVL.

This clonotype turned up a few times. The chain has TRBV6-2 or TRBV6-3 and TRBJ2-7, with D possibly TRBD1 on 5 matching bases. The germline V gene has CDR1 MNHEY and CDR2 SVGEGT. The CDR3 consists of 13 residues. Trimming cost V 4 bases and J 2 bases, with 9 bases left between them. CDR3 protein: CASSSADTYEQYF. In nucleotides, the CDR3 is TGTGCCAGCAGTTCGGCGGACACCTACGAGCAGTACTTC.

V and J are TRBV18 and TRBJ2-7; the match to TRBD1 covers 7 bases. The CDR3 covers 13 residues. The germline gives CDR1 KGHSH, CDR2 LQKENI. J lost 4 bases, V lost 2 bases, and 2 bases had no gene match. CDR3 nucleotides: TGTGCCAGCTCACCAAACAGGGGATACGAGCAGTACTTC. Its protein is CASSPNRGYEQYF.

This chain links TRBV4-3 with TRBJ1-2; possible D gene TRBD1, 5 bases. V was cut by 1 base and J by 4 bases, with 19 bases left in between. Per germline, CDR1 LGHNA and CDR2 YSLEER. The CDR3 runs to 17 residues. CDR3 bases: TGCGCCAGCAGCCAAGGGGGTAGGGGCCCGTTCTCCTATGGCTACACCTTC. Its protein is CASSQGGRGPFSYGYTF.

J is TRBJ2-7 and V is TRBV5-1; D is uncertain. The ends were cut back, 0 bases at V and 2 bases at J, with 9 bases in the middle. CDR1 is SGHRS and CDR2 is YFSETQ in the germline V gene. This CDR3 spans 14 amino acids. CDR3 nucleotides: TGCGCCAGCAGCTTGGCCACTAAGACCTACGAGCAGTACTTC. This sequence encodes CASSLATKTYEQYF. The complete variable domain, with remaining parts taken from reference TRBV5-1 and TRBJ2-7, reads KAGVTQTPRYLIKTRGQQVTLSCSPISGHRSVSWYQQTPGQGLQFLFEYFSETQRNKGNFPGRFSGRQFSNSRSEMNVSTLELGDSALYLCASSLATKTYEQYFGPGTRLTVT.

The chain recombines TRBV7-8 with TRBJ2-1; D unclear. Looked up from germline, CDR1 is SGHVS and CDR2 is FQNEAQ. V lost 5 bases and J lost 2, with 13 bases in between. The CDR3 sequence is 15 residues long. The CDR3 sequence: CASSAESTTYNEQFF. In DNA form, the CDR3 reads TGTGCCAGCAGCGCAGAGAGCACCACCTACAATGAGCAGTTCTTC. The whole variable domain, remainder taken from reference TRBV7-8 and TRBJ2-1, is GAGVSQSPRYKVAKRGQDVALRCDPISGHVSLFWYQQALGQGPEFLTYFQNEAQLDKSGLPSDRFFAERPEGSVSTLKIQRTQQEDSAVYLCASSAESTTYNEQFFGPGTRLTVL.